Presented here are 6 T cell receptor beta chains from one specimen sequenced in a study of cytomegalovirus exposure and HLA in healthy donors. PCR primers comprised 60 Vbeta and 13 Jbeta primers. Generated by immunoSEQ multiplex PCR, the TCRdb table keeps only in-frame clones and is missing some. The table shows about 98,000 clones, with about 85% occurring only once. Sequencing was done on a sample of PBMCs. These receptor sequences come from a female donor in good health and CMV-seropositive.

Note on this clone: The sample carries other DNA sequences with the same CDR3. The rearrangement links TRBV19 to TRBJ2-5; 7 nucleotides align to TRBD1. The CDR3 is 14 residues long. In germline, CDR1 is LNHDA, CDR2 SQIVND (reference sequence). The V and J ends lost 3 bases and 4 bases, in that order; junction bases with no gene match: 5. CDR3 protein: CASSITGAGETQYF. CDR3 DNA sequence: TGTGCCAGTAGTATCACAGGGGCAGGAGAGACCCAGTACTTC.

This chain links TRBV28 with TRBJ2-5, with 7 bases fitting TRBD1. V gave up 3 bases and J gave up 5 bases; unmatched junction bases: 6. The V gene's germline CDR1 is MDHEN and CDR2 SYDVKM. The CDR3 runs to 14 residues. Here the CDR3 reads CASSLTGRYETQYF. The DNA for the CDR3 is TGTGCCAGCAGTTTGACAGGGCGGTACGAGACCCAGTACTTC.

The chain couples TRBV11-2 to TRBJ1-3, with 7 bases matching TRBD1. V shed 3 bases, J shed 2 bases, and the junction held 4 bases outside the gene matches. The CDR3 runs to 15 residues. Looked up from germline, CDR1 is SGHAT and CDR2 is FQNNGV. CDR3 sequence: CASSLTGRAGNTIYF. CDR3 nucleotides: TGTGCCAGCAGCTTGACAGGGCGAGCTGGAAACACCATATATTTT.

The rearrangement joins TRBV7-3 to TRBJ2-5; 8 bases align to TRBD1. The CDR3 covers 15 residues. The germline CDR1 and CDR2 sequences are SGHTA and FQGTGA. The trim removed 6 bases at V and 4 bases at J, leaving 10 bases unmatched. This CDR3 reads CASSPQGQDRETQYF. For the CDR3, the DNA is TGTGCCAGCAGTCCGCAGGGACAGGATAGAGAGACCCAGTACTTC.

This chain uses TRBV9 with TRBJ1-1; 7 bases agree with TRBD1. The V segment lost 4 bases and the J segment 7 bases; nucleotides outside the gene matches: 19. Germline V gene lookup returns CDR1 SGDLS and CDR2 YYNGEE. This CDR3 comprises 17 residues. For the CDR3, the DNA is TGTGCCAGCAGCCCTAGGAGCGCACAGGGGTATGGTAGTGAAGCTTTCTTT. Translation: CASSPRSAQGYGSEAFF.

The chain has TRBV28 and TRBJ1-2; 7 nucleotides line up with TRBD1. The CDR3 contains 14 residues. Germline V gene sequence: CDR1 MDHEN, CDR2 SYDVKM. V trimming: 3 bases; J trimming: 5 bases; junction bases outside the gene matches: 6. CDR3 bases: TGTGCCAGCAGTTTTACCGACAGGGTATATGGCTACACCTTC. Translating it yields CASSFTDRVYGYTF.